This T cell receptor (beta chain) was recorded in a study of long-term antiretroviral therapy in people with HIV. Study findings and constraints: For ART adherence, viral resistance and therapy changes, no data were available. In samples taken after ART, diversity increased but remained below transplant donor control levels.

The CDR3 extends over 17 amino acids. The V gene end was trimmed by 2 bases and the J gene end by 8 bases; junction bases not matched to a gene: 13. Germline values: CDR1 SGHDT, CDR2 YYEEEE. Survey level was the resolution at which the v3.0 immunoSEQ assay ran. The target of sequencing was about 35,000-50,000 T-cell genomes per sample. TCRdb's copy holds only in-frame clones and misses some; the assay was immunoSEQ multiplex PCR. The data contain under 50,000 clones, less than 90% of them seen just once; the ten biggest clones take up less than 4.5%. As for this clone: Antigen: not known.

The sample in question was unsorted PBMCs, obtained 1.2 years after starting antiretroviral therapy. The receptor comes from a woman in her fifties or sixties with HIV. The rearrangement uses TRBV5-6 and TRBJ1-4; 9 bases are a match to TRBD1. In DNA, the CDR3 is TGTGCCAGCAGCTTCTTTCCGATTGGGACAGGGAAGGAAAAACTGTTTTTT. It yields the protein CASSFFPIGTGKEKLFF.